These 5 T cell receptor beta chains share one sample of origin, sequenced in a study of blood T cell repertoires in COVID-19. Clones were read by immunoSEQ multiplex PCR, and TCRdb kept only the in-frame ones, dropping some. The sample consists of roughly 410,000 clones, approximately 91% of them appearing once. The sample comprised peripheral blood. All receptors derive from a woman aged 35 to 49 with COVID-19, enrolled during active disease.

This chain uses TRBV11-2 with TRBJ2-3; 11 nucleotides agree with TRBD2. The junction had 10 bases not matched to a gene; V was cut back by 7 bases and J by 7 bases. The germline gives CDR1 SGHAT, CDR2 FQNNGV. The CDR3 has 15 amino acids. CDR3 region: CASTKDSGGVNTQYF. The CDR3 DNA is TGTGCCAGCACCAAGGATAGCGGGGGGGTAAATACGCAGTATTTT.

The chain recombines TRBV27 with TRBJ1-4, with 9 bases matching TRBD1. Losses at the gene ends were 3 bases for V and 5 bases for J; bases not matched to a gene: 4. There are 15 residues in the CDR3. Germline V gives CDR1 MNHEY, CDR2 SMNVEV (reference sequence). This CDR3 reads CASSFTGGLNEKLFF. CDR3 nucleotides: TGTGCCAGCAGTTTTACAGGGGGCTTGAATGAAAAACTGTTTTTT. The variable domain in full, completed from reference TRBV27 and TRBJ1-4, reads EAQVTQNPRYLITVTGKKLTVTCSQNMNHEYMSWYRQDPGLGLRQIYYSMNVEVTDKGDVPEGYKVSRKEKRNFPLILESPSPNQTSLYFCASSFTGGLNEKLFFGSGTQLSVL.

V and J are TRBV10-3 and TRBJ1-2, with a weak D call TRBD1 (5 bases). The CDR3 loop spans 14 amino acids. The germline V and J ends were trimmed by 4 bases and 8 bases, with 17 bases remaining between them. CDR1 and CDR2 from the germline V gene are ENHRY and SYGVKD. The CDR3 protein is CAISGGLGLYGYTF. CDR3 DNA sequence: TGTGCCATCAGTGGCGGACTGGGACTATACGGCTACACCTTC.

This rearrangement joins TRBV27 to TRBJ1-2; 12 nucleotides align to TRBD1. Germline-derived CDR1 and CDR2 are MNHEY and SMNVEV (reference sequence). CDR3 size: 15 residues. V dropped 4 bases and J dropped 3; count of bases not matched to a gene: 3. This chain's CDR3 is CASSSGQGADYGYTF. The CDR3, as DNA: TGTGCCAGCAGTTCGGGACAGGGGGCAGACTATGGCTACACCTTC.

The genes are TRBV19 and TRBJ1-2; possibly TRBD1 for D (5 bases). This CDR3 has 16 residues. Germline-derived CDR1 and CDR2 are LNHDA and SQIVND (reference sequence). V lost 8 bases and J 7 bases, leaving 26 bases between the germline ends. In nucleotides, the CDR3 is TGTGCCAGTCACCGGGCAGGGTCCCAAGGGGTGCGTGGCTACACCTTC. Encoded protein: CASHRAGSQGVRGYTF.